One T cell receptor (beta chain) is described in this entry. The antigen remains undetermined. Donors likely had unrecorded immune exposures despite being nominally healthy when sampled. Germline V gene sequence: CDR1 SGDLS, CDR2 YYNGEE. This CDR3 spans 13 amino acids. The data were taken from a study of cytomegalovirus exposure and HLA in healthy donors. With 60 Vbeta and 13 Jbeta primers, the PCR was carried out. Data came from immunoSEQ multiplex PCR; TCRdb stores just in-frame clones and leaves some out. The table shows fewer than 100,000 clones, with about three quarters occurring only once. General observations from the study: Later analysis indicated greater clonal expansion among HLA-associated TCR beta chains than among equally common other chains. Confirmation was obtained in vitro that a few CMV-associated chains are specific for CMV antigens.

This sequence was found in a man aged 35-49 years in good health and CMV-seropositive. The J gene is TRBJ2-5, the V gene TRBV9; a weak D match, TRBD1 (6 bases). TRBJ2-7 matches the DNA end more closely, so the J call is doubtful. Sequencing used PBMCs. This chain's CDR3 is CASSVGDTYEQYF. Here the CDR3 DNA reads TGTGCCAGCAGCGTAGGGGACACCTACGAGCAGTACTTC.